This T cell receptor (beta chain) was captured by sequencing in a study of shared clonotypes between healthy human individuals. The data were produced by immunoSEQ multiplex PCR, yet TCRdb's version contains in-frame clones alone and is incomplete. In the table there are approximately 1.5 million clones, approximately 98% of which are singletons. Germline V gives CDR1 MNHEY, CDR2 SMNVEV (reference sequence). The CDR3 sequence is 13 residues long. The V gene lost 2 bases and the J gene lost 10 bases, with 11 bases spanning the gap. The origin of this receptor is a man aged 25 to 45 in good health. The sequenced sample was naive CD4+ T cells sorted from blood. The subset was: CD45RA+ positively selected. The V call is TRBV27, the J call TRBJ2-2, with a tentative D call TRBD2 (5 bases). The CDR3 region has the DNA TGTGCCAGCAGTTTAGGGGAGTACGAGGAGCTGTTTTTT. It specifies CASSLGEYEELFF.